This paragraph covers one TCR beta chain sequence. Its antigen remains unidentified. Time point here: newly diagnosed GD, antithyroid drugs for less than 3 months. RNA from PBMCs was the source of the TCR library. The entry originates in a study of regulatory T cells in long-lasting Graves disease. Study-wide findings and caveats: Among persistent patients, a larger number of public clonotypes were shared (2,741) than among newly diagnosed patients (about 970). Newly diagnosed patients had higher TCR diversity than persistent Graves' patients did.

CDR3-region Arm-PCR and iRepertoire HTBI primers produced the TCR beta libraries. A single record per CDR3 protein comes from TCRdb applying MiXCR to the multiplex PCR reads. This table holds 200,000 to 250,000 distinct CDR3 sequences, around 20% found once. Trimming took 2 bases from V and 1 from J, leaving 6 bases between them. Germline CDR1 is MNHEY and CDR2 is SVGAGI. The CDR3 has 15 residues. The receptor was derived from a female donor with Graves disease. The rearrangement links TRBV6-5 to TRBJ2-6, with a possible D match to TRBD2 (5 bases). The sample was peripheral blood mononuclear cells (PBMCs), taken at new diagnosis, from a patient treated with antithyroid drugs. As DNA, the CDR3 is TGTGCCAGCAGTTACAGGGAGTCTGGGGCCAACGTCCTGACTTTC. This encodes CASSYRESGANVLTF.